This note documents a single TCR beta chain sequence. Its antigen is as yet unknown. Indicated time point: cycle 4 day 1 (C4D1), after more than 5 weeks of nivolumab. Every patient experienced relapse after autologous stem cell transplantation, and brentuximab vedotin exposure varied. This record comes from a study of PD-1 blockade in classical Hodgkin lymphoma. The CDR3 covers 13 residues. Deletions cut 0 bases from V and 7 bases from J, with 7 bases between. Germline V gives CDR1 SGHVS, CDR2 FNYEAQ. Whole-study results and caveats: Whatever underlies the repertoire differences (possibly disease activity or prior therapy) remains undefined.

The table came from immunoSEQ multiplex PCR; TCRdb's copy has only in-frame clones and leaves some out. The sample lists under 20,000 clones, roughly 72% occurring once. The chain recombines TRBV7-6 with TRBJ2-1; D is ambiguous. This sample comprised peripheral blood mononuclear cells (PBMCs), obtained before the fourth cycle of nivolumab. The source of this sequence is a human donor with classical Hodgkin lymphoma. The CDR3 DNA reads TGTGCCAGCAGCTTAGCAGGTAGTAATGAGCAGTTCTTC. Translated, it gives CASSLAGSNEQFF.